The source of this T cell receptor beta chain is a study of OX40 agonist ivuxolimab in advanced cancers. General notes on the study: Ivuxolimab, which targeted the costimulatory receptor OX40 (CD134), was an agonistic, fully human IgG2 monoclonal antibody. Intravenous ivuxolimab was administered to patients every 2 weeks at six dose levels: 0.01, 0.1, 0.3, 1.5, 3 and 10 mg/kg. Of the approximately 54 dose-escalation patients, hepatocellular carcinoma was present in about 20, melanoma in roughly 15, renal cell carcinoma in 9 and head and neck cancer in 9. In the dose-escalation cohort, nearly 85% of patients were male, and the mean age was roughly 60 years with a range of about 23 to 79. Patients were allowed to have had prior anti-PD-1, anti-PD-L1 or anti-CTLA-4 therapy, and around 40% of the dose-escalation patients had previously received checkpoint inhibitors. Partial responses occurred in three dose-escalation patients, of whom one had hepatocellular carcinoma and two had cutaneous melanoma. Peripheral TCRbeta sequencing aimed to test whether ivuxolimab altered TCR sequence diversity and caused clonal T-cell expansion. The paper reports the monotherapy dose-escalation portion (N of about 52 patients) of the phase I ivuxolimab trial. The paper's findings and limits, for the study overall: After ivuxolimab, more expanded clones were found on average in CD8+ T cells than in CD4+ T cells. The antigen specificity of the clonally expanded peripheral T cells was not determined. In partial responders in the 0.1-3.0 mg/kg groups, normalized peripheral clonal expansion was found to be among the lowest, especially among CD8+ T cells. At doses of 0.1 to 3.0 mg/kg, clonal expansion of both CD4+ and CD8+ T cells in blood was seen between baseline and week 6. Low levels of normalized T-cell clonal expansion were also seen in some nonresponding patients.

This clone was seen once. Its binding antigen is unknown. Within one base of it there is no much larger clone, and no base qualities were kept. Patients with a history of autoimmune disease or receiving systemic immunosuppression were excluded from the trial. Peripheral blood for TCR sequencing was drawn from every dose cohort at baseline, at cycle 4 day 1 and at cycle 7 day 1. The samples were taken from a phase I, first-in-human, multicenter, open-label dose-escalation trial of ivuxolimab. Adults with locally advanced or metastatic head and neck squamous cell, hepatocellular, melanoma or renal cell carcinoma were enrolled in the trial. CD4+ and CD8+ T cells were sorted separately from peripheral blood before TCR sequencing. For sequencing of the TCRbeta CDR3 region, genomic DNA was extracted from the sorted cells. The immunoSEQ Assay was used for sequencing of TCRbeta CDR3 regions. Here the immuneACCESS table is served through TCRdb, limited to in-frame sequences with V and J called. Missing clones are a known gap in these copies; in checked studies unresolved V genes cover under half, and the rest lacks a known reason. For this sample the table gives about 84,000 clones, of which around 94% were detected only once. 8% to 13% of the sample comes from the top ten.

From a lookup of the germline V gene, CDR1 and CDR2 are SGHTA and FQGNSA. From the cysteine up to the phenylalanine, the CDR3 has a length of 16 residues. Of all the DNA, just the CDR3 is kept, 48 bases in frame from base 1. V drops 2 bases and J drops 0 bases, leaving 11 bases in between. The rearrangement combines TRBV7-2 with TRBJ2-1, with the D gene not clear enough to name. Sequenced material: CD4+ or CD8+ T cells sorted from blood, taken in a trial of the OX40 agonist ivuxolimab. The origin of this receptor is an adult with an advanced solid tumor such as melanoma, head and neck, liver or kidney cancer. The sequenced DNA is TGTGCCAGCAGCTTAATAGGCCCGGGCTCCTACAATGAGCAGTTCTTC. Translated, this is CASSLIGPGSYNEQFF.